These T cell receptor beta chains were read from a single sample in a study of CD8+CD57+ T cells in acquired aplastic anemia. MiXCR was run by TCRdb on the reads, yielding one entry per CDR3 protein. This table holds approximately 220,000 distinct CDR3 sequences, approximately 45% found once. Input material: sorted CD4+, CD8+, or CD8+CD57+ T cells (not recorded which) from PBMCs. The source of these receptors is a human donor with aplastic anemia. Each CDR3 is given with its conserved first and last residue. A D gene is named only where the DNA matches it firmly. Some rows have no size entry. The others give once, few or many, or a class for an expanded clone.

V	J	size	D	CDR3	DNA
TRBV9	TRBJ1-2	-	-	CASSRQSDSGYTF	TGTGCCAGCAGCCGCCAATCGGACAGTGGCTACACCTTC
TRBV19	TRBJ2-7	-	TRBD1	CASRGTEPPEQHF	TGTGCCAGTAGAGGGACAGAACCTCCCGAGCAGCACTTC
TRBV24-1	TRBJ2-2	-	TRBD2	CATSREGSGELFF	TGTGCCACCAGTAGGGAGGGTTCCGGGGAGCTGTTTTTT
TRBV20-1	TRBJ1-2	-	-	CSASPEGGFYGYTF	TGCAGTGCTTCACCTGAAGGAGGCTTCTATGGCTACACCTTC
TRBV24-1	TRBJ2-1	many	TRBD2	CATSDFRTSGRINEQFF	TGTGCCACCAGTGATTTCCGCACTAGCGGGAGAATAAATGAGCAGTTCTTC
TRBV14	TRBJ1-2	many	-	CASSPQGRDGYTF	TGTGCCAGCAGCCCGCAGGGGCGGGACGGCTACACCTTC
TRBV2	TRBJ2-7	many	-	CASVQGSYEQYF	TGTGCCAGCGTCCAGGGCTCCTACGAGCAGTACTTC
TRBV27	TRBJ2-7	many	-	CASSWSDGTYEQYF	TGTGCCAGCAGTTGGTCTGACGGAACCTACGAGCAGTACTTC
TRBV10-3	TRBJ2-3	-	TRBD2	CAISPTSGSTDTQYF	TGTGCCATCAGCCCGACTAGCGGGAGCACAGATACGCAGTATTTT
TRBV30	TRBJ1-3	few	-	CAWSVGLRNTIYF	TGTGCCTGGAGTGTGGGATTGCGGAACACCATATATTTT
TRBV6-5	TRBJ2-7	few	TRBD2	CASSYSPLAGAYYEQYF	TGTGCCAGCAGTTACTCCCCCTTAGCGGGAGCCTACTACGAGCAGTACTTC
TRBV10-1	TRBJ2-7	-	-	CASSEGAGDYEQYF	TGCGCCAGCAGTGAGGGTGCAGGGGACTACGAGCAGTACTTC
TRBV19	TRBJ1-6	once	TRBD1	CASSLPRDRPTLHF	TGTGCCAGTAGCCTACCAAGGGACAGGCCAACCCTCCACTTT
TRBV6-1	TRBJ2-3	many	TRBD2	CASSETSGSADTQYF	TGTGCCAGCAGTGAAACTAGCGGGAGCGCAGATACGCAGTATTTT
TRBV7-2	TRBJ2-1	-	TRBD2	CASSIAGGYNEQFF	TGTGCCAGCAGCATAGCGGGGGGCTACAATGAGCAGTTCTTC
TRBV12-3/TRBV12-4	TRBJ1-2	many	-	CASSLGRTDGYTF	TGTGCCAGCAGTTTAGGGAGGACCGATGGCTACACCTTC
TRBV24-1	TRBJ2-5	-	-	CAISPGSYQETQYF	TGTGCCATCAGCCCGGGGTCGTACCAAGAGACCCAGTACTTC